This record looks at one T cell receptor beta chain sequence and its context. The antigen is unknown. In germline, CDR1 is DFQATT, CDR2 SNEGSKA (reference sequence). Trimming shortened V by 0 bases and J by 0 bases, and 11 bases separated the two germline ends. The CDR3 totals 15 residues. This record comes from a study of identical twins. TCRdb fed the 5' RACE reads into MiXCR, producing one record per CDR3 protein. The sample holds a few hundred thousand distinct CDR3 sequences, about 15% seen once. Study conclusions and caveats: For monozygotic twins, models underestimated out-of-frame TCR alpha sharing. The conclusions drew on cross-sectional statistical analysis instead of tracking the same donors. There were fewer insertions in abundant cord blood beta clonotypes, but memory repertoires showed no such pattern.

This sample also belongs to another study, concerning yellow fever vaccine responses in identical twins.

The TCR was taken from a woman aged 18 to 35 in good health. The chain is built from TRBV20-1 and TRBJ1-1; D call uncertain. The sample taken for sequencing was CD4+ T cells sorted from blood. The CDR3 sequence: CSARDPNSLNTEAFF. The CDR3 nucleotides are TGCAGTGCTAGAGATCCAAACAGTTTGAACACTGAAGCTTTCTTT.